This T cell receptor (beta chain) was recovered during a study of T-cell memory formation after mild COVID-19. Whole-study context: The two donors had largely donor-specific TCR clusters. Study observations and caveats: Contracting CD8+ clones were enriched in EMRA, CD4+ mainly in CM and EM.

Germline CDR1 and CDR2: LNHNV and YYDKDF (reference sequence). This CDR3 has 16 residues. Trimming removed 2 bases at V and 2 bases at J, with 16 bases between. TCRdb fed the 5' RACE reads into MiXCR, producing one record per CDR3 protein. The sample consists of fewer than 700,000 distinct CDR3 sequences, less than 25% of them appearing once. This clonotype was found a few times. Its antigen is currently unknown. This TCR derives from an adult woman who had mild COVID-19 (a few samples of this study predate the infection). Cell type and time point are not known. Material: PBMCs or a T cell subset sorted from them (not recorded which). V usage is TRBV15 and J usage is TRBJ2-7; D is ambiguous. Written as DNA, the CDR3 is TGTGCCACCAGCAGATCCCGATGGACGGACCCCTACGAGCAGTACTTC. Its protein is CATSRSRWTDPYEQYF.